This T cell receptor beta chain was documented in a study of T cell repertoires in cytomegalovirus infection. The CDR3 consists of 12 residues. The V gene lost 5 bases and the J gene lost 2 bases, with 6 bases spanning the gap. In germline, CDR1 is SGHDN, CDR2 FVKESK. TCRdb re-called the reads through MiXCR, storing one row per CDR3 protein. This table has fewer than 850,000 distinct CDR3 sequences, roughly 29% appearing once. Regarding this clonotype: Its antigen remains unknown.

The sample here was cultured CD8+ T cells from PBMCs, taken from culture after CMV antigen stimulation. This sequence joins TRBV14 and TRBJ1-2; no reliable D call. This receptor was taken from a human donor in good health (CMV status not recorded). Some clones in this sample may be carry-over from other donors' samples. CDR3 protein: CASSSVNYGYTF. CDR3 nucleotides: TGTGCCAGCAGCAGTGTGAACTATGGCTACACCTTC.